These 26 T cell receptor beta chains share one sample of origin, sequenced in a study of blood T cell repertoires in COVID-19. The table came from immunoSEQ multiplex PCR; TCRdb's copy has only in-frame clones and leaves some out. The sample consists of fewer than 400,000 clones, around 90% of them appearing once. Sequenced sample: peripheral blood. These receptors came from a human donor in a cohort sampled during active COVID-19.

The CDR3 here is CASSPPCQEGPSKNIQYF. The CDR3 bases are TGTGCCAGCAGCCCCCCCTGTCAGGAGGGCCCTAGCAAAAACATTCAGTACTTC. The chain has TRBV11-3 and TRBJ2-4; a possible D gene is TRBD2 (6 bases). The V gene's germline CDR1 is SGHNT and CDR2 YENEEA. This CDR3 spans 18 amino acids. Trimming cost V 5 bases and J 3 bases, with 23 bases left between them.

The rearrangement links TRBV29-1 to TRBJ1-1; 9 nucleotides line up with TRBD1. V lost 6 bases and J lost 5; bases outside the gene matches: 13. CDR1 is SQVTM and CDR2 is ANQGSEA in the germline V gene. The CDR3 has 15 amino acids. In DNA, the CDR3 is TGCAGCGTCCCGGGACAGGGTCGATATGGGACTGAAGCTTTCTTT. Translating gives CSVPGQGRYGTEAFF.

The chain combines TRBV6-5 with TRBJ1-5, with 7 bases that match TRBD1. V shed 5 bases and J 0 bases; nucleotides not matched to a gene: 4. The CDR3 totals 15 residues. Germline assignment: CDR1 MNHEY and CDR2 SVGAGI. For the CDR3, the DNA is TGTGCCAGCAGTCCACAGGGGAGTAGCAATCAGCCCCAGCATTTT. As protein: CASSPQGSSNQPQHF.

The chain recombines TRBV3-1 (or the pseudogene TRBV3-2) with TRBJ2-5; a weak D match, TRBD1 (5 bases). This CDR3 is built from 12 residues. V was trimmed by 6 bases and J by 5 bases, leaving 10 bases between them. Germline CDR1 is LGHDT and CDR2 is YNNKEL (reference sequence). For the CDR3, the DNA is TGTGCCAGCAGACAGGTTGCGGAGACCCAGTACTTC. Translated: CASRQVAETQYF.

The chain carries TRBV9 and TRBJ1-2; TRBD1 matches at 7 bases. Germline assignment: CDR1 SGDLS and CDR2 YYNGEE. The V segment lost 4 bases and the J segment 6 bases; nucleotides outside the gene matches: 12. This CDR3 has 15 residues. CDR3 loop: CASSPQGDRADGYTF. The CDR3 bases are TGTGCCAGCAGCCCACAGGGTGACAGGGCGGATGGCTACACCTTC.

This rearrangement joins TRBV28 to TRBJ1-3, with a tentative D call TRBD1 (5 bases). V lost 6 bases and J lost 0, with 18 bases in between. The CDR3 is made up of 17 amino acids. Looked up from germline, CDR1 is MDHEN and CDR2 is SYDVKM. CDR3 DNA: TGTGCCAGCAGCTGGACACGGGGGGTTTTCTCTGGAAACACCATATATTTT. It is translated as CASSWTRGVFSGNTIYF.

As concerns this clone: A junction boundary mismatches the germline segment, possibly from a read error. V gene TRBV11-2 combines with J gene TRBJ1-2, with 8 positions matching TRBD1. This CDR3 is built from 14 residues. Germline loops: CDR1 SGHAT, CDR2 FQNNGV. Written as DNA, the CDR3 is TGTGCCAGCAGCTCTAGTGGAGGGACAGGCCCCTTAAGCTTC. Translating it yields CASSSSGGTGPLSF.

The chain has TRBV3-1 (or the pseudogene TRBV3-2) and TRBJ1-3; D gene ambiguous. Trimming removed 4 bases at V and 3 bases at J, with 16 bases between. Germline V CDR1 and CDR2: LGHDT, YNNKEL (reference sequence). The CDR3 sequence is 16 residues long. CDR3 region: CASSLAEGWVGNTIYF. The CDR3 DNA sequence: TGTGCCAGCAGCCTAGCCGAGGGCTGGGTTGGAAACACCATATATTTT.

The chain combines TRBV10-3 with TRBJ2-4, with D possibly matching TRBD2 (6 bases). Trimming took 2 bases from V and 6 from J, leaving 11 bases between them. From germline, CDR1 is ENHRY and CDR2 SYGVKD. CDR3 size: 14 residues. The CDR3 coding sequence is TGTGCCATCAGTGAGCCGGGACTGATAAACATTCAGTACTTC. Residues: CAISEPGLINIQYF.

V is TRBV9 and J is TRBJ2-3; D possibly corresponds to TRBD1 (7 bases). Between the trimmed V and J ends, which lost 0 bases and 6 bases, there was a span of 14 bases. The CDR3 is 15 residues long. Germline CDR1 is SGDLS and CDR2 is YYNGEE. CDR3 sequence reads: CASSVGVTGRDTQYF. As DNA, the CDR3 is TGTGCCAGCAGCGTAGGGGTGACAGGGAGGGATACGCAGTATTTT.

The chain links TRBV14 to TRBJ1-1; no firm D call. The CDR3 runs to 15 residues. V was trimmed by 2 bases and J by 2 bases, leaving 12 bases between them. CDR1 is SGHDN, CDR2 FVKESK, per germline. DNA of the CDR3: TGTGCCAGCAGCCAAAACGGAGGGCGAAACACTGAAGCTTTCTTT. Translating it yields CASSQNGGRNTEAFF.

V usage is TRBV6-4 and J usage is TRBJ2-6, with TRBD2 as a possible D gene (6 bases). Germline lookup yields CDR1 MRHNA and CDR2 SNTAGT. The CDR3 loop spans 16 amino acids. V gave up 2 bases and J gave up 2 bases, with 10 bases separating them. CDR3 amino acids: CASSDSTGAGANVLTF. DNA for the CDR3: TGTGCCAGCAGTGACAGTACGGGGGCTGGGGCCAACGTCCTGACTTTC.

The CDR3 bases are TGTGCCATCAGTGAGTCTTTAGGCGGGATCGGGGAGCTGTTTTTT. The encoded protein is CAISESLGGIGELFF. The chain uses TRBV10-3 and TRBJ2-2; maybe TRBD2 (6 bases). CDR3 length equals 15 residues. V lost 0 bases and J 7 bases, leaving 12 bases between the germline ends. The germline CDR1 and CDR2 sequences are ENHRY and SYGVKD.

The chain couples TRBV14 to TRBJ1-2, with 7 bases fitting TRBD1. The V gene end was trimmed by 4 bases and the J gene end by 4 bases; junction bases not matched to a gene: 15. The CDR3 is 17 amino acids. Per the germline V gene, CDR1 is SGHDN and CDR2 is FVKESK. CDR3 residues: CASSRHGPTGLFYGYTF. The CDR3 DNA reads TGTGCCAGCAGCCGCCATGGACCGACAGGGTTATTCTATGGCTACACCTTC. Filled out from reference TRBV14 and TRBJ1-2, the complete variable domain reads EAGVTQFPSHSVIEKGQTVTLRCDPISGHDNLYWYRRVMGKEIKFLLHFVKESKQDESGMPNNRFLAERTGGTYSTLKVQPAELEDSGVYFCASSRHGPTGLFYGYTFGSGTRLTVV.

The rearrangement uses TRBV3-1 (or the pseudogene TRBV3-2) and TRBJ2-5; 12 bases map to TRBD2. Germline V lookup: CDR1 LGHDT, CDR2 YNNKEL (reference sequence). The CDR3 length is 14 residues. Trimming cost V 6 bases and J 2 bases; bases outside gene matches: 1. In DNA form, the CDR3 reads TGTGCCAGCAGGCTAGCGGGGGGGCAAGAGACCCAGTACTTC. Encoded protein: CASRLAGGQETQYF.

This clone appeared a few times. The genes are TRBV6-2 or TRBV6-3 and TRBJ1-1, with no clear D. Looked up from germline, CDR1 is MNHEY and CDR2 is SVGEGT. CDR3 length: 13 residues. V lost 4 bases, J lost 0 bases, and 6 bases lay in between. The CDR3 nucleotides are TGTGCCAGCAGTTTAGAAATGAACACTGAAGCTTTCTTT. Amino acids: CASSLEMNTEAFF.

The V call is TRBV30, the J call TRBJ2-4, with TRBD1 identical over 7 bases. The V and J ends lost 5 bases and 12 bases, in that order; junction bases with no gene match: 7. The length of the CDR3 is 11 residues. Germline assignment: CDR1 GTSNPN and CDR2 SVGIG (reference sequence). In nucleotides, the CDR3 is TGTGCCTGGTCCGGGACAGTTACTCAGTACTTC. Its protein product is CAWSGTVTQYF.

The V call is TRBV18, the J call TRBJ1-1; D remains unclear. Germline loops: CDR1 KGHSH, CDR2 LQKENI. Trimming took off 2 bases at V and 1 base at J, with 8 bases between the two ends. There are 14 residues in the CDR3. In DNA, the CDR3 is TGTGCCAGCTCACCAGGCGACTGGAACACTGAAGCTTTCTTT. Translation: CASSPGDWNTEAFF.

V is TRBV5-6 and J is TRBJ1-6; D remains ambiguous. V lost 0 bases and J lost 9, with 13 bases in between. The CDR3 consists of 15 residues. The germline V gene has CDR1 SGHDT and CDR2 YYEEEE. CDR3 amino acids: CASSLVGRNLSPLHF. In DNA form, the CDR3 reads TGTGCCAGCAGCTTGGTCGGCAGGAACCTTTCACCCCTCCACTTT.

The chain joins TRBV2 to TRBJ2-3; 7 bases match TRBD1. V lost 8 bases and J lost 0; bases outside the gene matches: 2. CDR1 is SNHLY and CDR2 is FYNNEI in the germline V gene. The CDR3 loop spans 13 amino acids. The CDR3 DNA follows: TGTGCCAGCCAGACAGGGAGCACAGATACGCAGTATTTT. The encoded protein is CASQTGSTDTQYF.

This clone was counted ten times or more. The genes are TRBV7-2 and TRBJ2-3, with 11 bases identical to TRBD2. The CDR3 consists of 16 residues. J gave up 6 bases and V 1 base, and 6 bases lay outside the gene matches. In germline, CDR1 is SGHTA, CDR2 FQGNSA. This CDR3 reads CASSLVAGGPSDTQYF. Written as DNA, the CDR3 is TGTGCCAGCAGCTTAGTAGCGGGAGGGCCATCGGATACGCAGTATTTT. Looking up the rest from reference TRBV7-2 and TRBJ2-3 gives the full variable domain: GAGVSQSPSNKVTEKGKDVELRCDPISGHTALYWYRQSLGQGLEFLIYFQGNSAPDKSGLPSDRFSAERTGGSVSTLTIQRTQQEDSAVYLCASSLVAGGPSDTQYFGPGTRLTVL.

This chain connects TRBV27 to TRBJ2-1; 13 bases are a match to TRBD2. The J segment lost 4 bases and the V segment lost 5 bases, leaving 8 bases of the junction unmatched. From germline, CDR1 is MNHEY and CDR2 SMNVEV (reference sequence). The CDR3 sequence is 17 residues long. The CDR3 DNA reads TGTGCCAGCAGTCCCCGGACTAGCGGGGGCCCTTACAATGAGCAGTTCTTC. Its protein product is CASSPRTSGGPYNEQFF.

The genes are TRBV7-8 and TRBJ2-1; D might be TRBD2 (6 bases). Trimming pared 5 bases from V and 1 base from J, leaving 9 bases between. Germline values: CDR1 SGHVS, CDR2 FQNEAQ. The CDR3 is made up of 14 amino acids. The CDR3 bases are TGTGCCAGCAGCCAAAGCGGGTCCTACAATGAGCAGTTCTTC. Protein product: CASSQSGSYNEQFF.

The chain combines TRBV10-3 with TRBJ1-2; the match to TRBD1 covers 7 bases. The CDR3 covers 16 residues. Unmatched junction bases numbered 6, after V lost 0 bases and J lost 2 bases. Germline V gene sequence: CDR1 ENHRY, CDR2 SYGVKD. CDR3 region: CAISESRTGTNYGYTF. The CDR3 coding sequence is TGTGCCATCAGTGAGTCGAGGACAGGTACCAACTATGGCTACACCTTC.

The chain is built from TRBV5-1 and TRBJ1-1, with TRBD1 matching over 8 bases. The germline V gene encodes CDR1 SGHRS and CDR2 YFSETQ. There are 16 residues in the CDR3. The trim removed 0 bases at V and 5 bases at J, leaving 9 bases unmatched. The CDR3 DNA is TGCGCCAGCAGCTTGGCGGGCAGGGGGCGGCAAACTGAAGCTTTCTTT. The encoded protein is CASSLAGRGRQTEAFF.

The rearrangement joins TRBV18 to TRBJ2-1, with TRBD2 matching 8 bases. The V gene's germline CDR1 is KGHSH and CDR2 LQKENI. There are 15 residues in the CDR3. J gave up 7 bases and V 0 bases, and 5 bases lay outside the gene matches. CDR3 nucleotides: TGTGCCAGCTCACCACCCGGCGGGAGGTGGAATGAGCAGTTCTTC. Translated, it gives CASSPPGGRWNEQFF.